Following are 27 T cell receptor beta chains from one sample sequenced in a study of tumor-infiltrating lymphocytes in primary liver carcinoma. A constant-region primer primed TCR beta cDNA synthesis from 400 to 550 ng of total RNA. ARM-PCR was slightly modified, and three nested multiplex PCR rounds with it gave rise to the TCR beta libraries. A C-beta reverse primer was combined with TRBV1-TRBV30 forward primers in the first two PCR rounds, and each round had 10 cycles. TCRdb independently ran MiXCR on the multiplex PCR reads; one entry per CDR3 protein. The sample carries 84,000 or so distinct CDR3 sequences, roughly 72% recorded once. Unsorted bulk tissue of about 20-31 mg yielded co-extracted RNA and DNA. The sequenced material came from liver tumor tissue from sampling region 1. Specified subset: tumor region T1, superior pole. These receptors originate from a man in his forties with primary liver carcinoma and hepatitis B virus infection.

This clonotype was recorded once. An end of the junction does not agree with germline; a read error may underlie this. This chain links TRBV29-1 with TRBJ2-1; D not certain. This CDR3 comprises 11 residues. The germline CDR1 and CDR2 sequences are SQVTM and ANQGSEA. The CDR3 DNA reads as TGCAGCGTCGATATGAGGAATGACCAGTTCTTC. It yields the protein CSVDMRNDQFF.

Remarks on this clonotype: The germline gene is not matched at one end of the junction; a read error may be the cause. V and J are TRBV29-1 and TRBJ1-1; D call uncertain. The CDR3 runs 13 residues. CDR1 and CDR2 from the germline V gene are SQVTM and ANQGSEA. The CDR3 loop reads CSVTTSEGTETFF. The CDR3 DNA reads as TGCAGCGTCACTACAAGTGAGGGCACTGAAACTTTCTTT.

Regarding this clonotype: The junction and the germline gene differ at one end; a read error may be behind it. The chain links TRBV11-2 to TRBJ1-1; D gene ambiguous. Germline lookup yields CDR1 SGHAT and CDR2 FQNNGV. This CDR3 has 12 residues. The CDR3 protein is CTSSLGYTEALF. DNA for the CDR3: TGTACCAGCAGCTTAGGATACACTGAAGCTCTCTTT. Full variable domain (outside the CDR3, taken from reference TRBV11-2 and TRBJ1-1): EAGVAQSPRYKIIEKRQSVAFWCNPISGHATLYWYQQILGQGPKLLIQFQNNGVVDDSQLPKDRFSAERLKGVDSTLKIQPAKLEDSAVYLCTSSLGYTEALFGQGTRLTVV.

This clonotype showed up just a few times. The V and J genes are TRBV19 and TRBJ2-5; TRBD1 matches at 7 bases. Germline V gives CDR1 LNHDA, CDR2 SQIVND (reference sequence). Unmatched junction bases numbered 14, after V lost 5 bases and J lost 5 bases. The CDR3 sequence is 16 residues long. This CDR3 is CASSVRGLARSETQYF. The CDR3 DNA reads as TGTGCCAGTAGTGTAAGGGGGCTAGCCCGATCGGAGACCCAGTACTTC.

Note on this clonotype: A much larger clone sits a single nucleotide away, making a read error possible. Likely a read error: the CDR3 ends without its conserved phenylalanine or tryptophan. CDR3 sequence reads: CASSLGVGNQPQHL. The CDR3 DNA reads TGTGCCAGCAGCCTAGGGGTGGGCAATCAGCCCCAGCATCTT. The V gene is TRBV28, the J gene TRBJ1-5; a possible D gene is TRBD1 (5 bases). CDR3 size: 14 residues. Germline V gene lookup returns CDR1 MDHEN and CDR2 SYDVKM. Trimming took off 6 bases at V and 2 bases at J, with 11 bases between the two ends.

This clonotype was seen a handful of times. Germline is not matched at one junction end, which may reflect a read error. This sequence joins TRBV10-3 and TRBJ2-7, with D maybe TRBD2 (6 bases). The CDR3 consists of 15 residues. Germline V gene lookup returns CDR1 ENHRY and CDR2 SYGVKD. The DNA of the CDR3 is TGTGCCACCAGTGGAACTGTCCGGGAGAATATCGAGCAGTACTTC. This gives the protein CATSGTVRENIEQYF.

Turning to this clonotype: One end of the junction varies from germline; a read error may be responsible. The chain recombines TRBV6-1 with TRBJ1-1; tentative D call: TRBD1 (5 bases). CDR1 and CDR2 from the germline V gene are MNHNS and SASEGT. The CDR3 contains 15 residues. As DNA, the CDR3 is TGTGCCAGCAGAAGGGCGGGGGGAGCTTACACTGAAGCTTCCTTT. Translation gives CASRRAGGAYTEASF.

The chain combines TRBV19 with TRBJ2-6; tentative D call: TRBD1 (5 bases). V lost 7 bases, J lost 1 base, and 14 bases lay in between. Germline CDR1 is LNHDA and CDR2 is SQIVND (reference sequence). This CDR3 comprises 16 residues. The CDR3 spells CASNARTMSGANVLTF. As DNA, the CDR3 is TGTGCCAGTAATGCCAGGACAATGTCTGGGGCCAACGTCCTGACTTTC.

On this clonotype: Since a much larger clone is just one base distant, this may be a read error. The CDR3 carries no conserved terminal phenylalanine or tryptophan, so it likely arises from a read error. The V call is TRBV28, the J call TRBJ2-2; TRBD2 aligns across 9 bases. CDR1 is MDHEN and CDR2 is SYDVKM in the germline V gene. CDR3 length equals 15 residues. J lost 6 bases, V lost 5 bases, and 7 bases had no gene match. The CDR3 protein is CASSTIAGAPGELFS. CDR3 DNA sequence: TGTGCCAGCAGTACGATAGCGGGAGCACCCGGGGAGCTGTTTTCT.

For this clonotype: In this CDR3 the conserved last residue, phenylalanine or tryptophan, is missing, so a read error is likely. This sequence joins TRBV14 and TRBJ2-3; D is undetermined. The CDR3 has 13 residues. CDR1 is SGHDN and CDR2 is FVKESK in the germline V gene. Trimming took off 1 base at V and 8 bases at J, with 10 bases between the two ends. CDR3: CASSQVGLGTQYL. The CDR3 coding sequence is TGTGCCAGCAGCCAAGTGGGATTAGGTACGCAGTATCTT.

V and J are TRBV10-3 and TRBJ2-7; a possible D gene is TRBD2 (5 bases). Trimming removed 5 bases from V and 4 bases from J, with 15 bases in between. CDR1 ENHRY and CDR2 SYGVKD come from the germline V gene. The CDR3 totals 14 residues. The chain's CDR3 is CAISRISVLYEQYF. The CDR3, as DNA: TGTGCCATCAGTCGGATTAGCGTGCTATACGAGCAGTACTTC.

The gene calls are TRBV7-9 and TRBJ2-1; D possibly corresponds to TRBD2 (6 bases). This CDR3 comprises 16 residues. V was shortened by 5 bases and J by 8 bases, with 22 bases between the two germline ends. Germline V gives CDR1 SEHNR, CDR2 FQNEAQ (reference sequence). The chain's CDR3 is CASSPGGAGLWDEQFF. CDR3 bases: TGTGCCAGCAGCCCGGGCGGGGCGGGACTCTGGGATGAGCAGTTCTTC.

The sample holds many counts of this clonotype. The chain has TRBV27 and TRBJ1-1; D unresolved. CDR3 length: 13 amino acids. Germline V lookup: CDR1 MNHEY, CDR2 SMNVEV (reference sequence). The ends were cut back, 4 bases at V and 3 bases at J, with 9 bases in the middle. The CDR3 nucleotides read TGTGCCAGCAGTTCGGGTACAGACACTGAAGCTTTCTTT. Its protein product is CASSSGTDTEAFF.

A remark on this clonotype: The conserved closing phenylalanine or tryptophan is absent in this CDR3, likely reflecting a read error. This rearrangement joins TRBV7-8 to TRBJ2-7, with no clear D. The CDR3 has 14 residues. Germline CDR1 is SGHVS and CDR2 is FQNEAQ. The DNA for the CDR3 is TGTGCCAGCAGCTTAGAGATATGCTCCTACAAGCAGTACTTA. Protein: CASSLEICSYKQYL.

About this clonotype: Germline is not matched at one junction end, which may reflect a read error. The gene calls are TRBV6-2 or TRBV6-3 and TRBJ1-5; 7 bases match TRBD1. Germline V CDR1 and CDR2: MNHEY, SVGEGT. The CDR3 is 14 amino acids. As DNA, the CDR3 is TGTGCCAGCAGTATCCGGGACAGCAATCAGCACCAGCATTTT. Encoded protein: CASSIRDSNQHQHF.

This clonotype was seen repeatedly, ten times or more. The chain combines TRBV12-3 or TRBV12-4 with TRBJ1-4; D is possibly TRBD1 (6 bases). Trimming took 1 base from V and 12 from J, leaving 18 bases between them. This CDR3 is built from 15 residues. In nucleotides, the CDR3 is TGTGCCAGCAGTTTAGGGTCAGGGTTCGAGGGGGAACTGTTTTTT. It specifies CASSLGSGFEGELFF.

CDR3 DNA sequence: TGTGCCAGCACCAGACCGGGACTAGCGGGAGGGGAGGCAGATACGCAGTATTTT. It specifies CASTRPGLAGGEADTQYF. The chain is built from TRBV2 and TRBJ2-3, with 16 positions matching TRBD2. Germline V lookup: CDR1 SNHLY, CDR2 FYNNEI. The CDR3 sequence is 18 residues long. The junction had 11 bases not matched to a gene; V was cut back by 7 bases and J by 4 bases. Based on the CDR3 plus reference TRBV2 and TRBJ2-3, the full variable domain is EPEVTQTPSHQVTQMGQEVILRCVPISNHLYFYWYRQILGQKVEFLVSFYNNEISEKSEIFDDQFSVERPDGSNFTLKIRSTKLEDSAMYFCASTRPGLAGGEADTQYFGPGTRLTVL.

Regarding this clonotype: The CDR3 ends on some other residue instead of the conserved phenylalanine or tryptophan, so this is likely a read error. No DNA is shown, since the ends of the CDR3 on it are uncertain; the CDR3 is the one TCRdb lists. V is TRBV11-2 and J is TRBJ2-1. The CDR3 spans 12 residues, counting both ends. From germline, CDR1 is SGHAT and CDR2 FQNNGV. CDR3 sequence reads: CASSPEYNEQFL.

As regards this clonotype: This may arise from a read error, as a much more abundant clone is one base away. This chain joins TRBV5-1 and TRBJ2-2; D is perhaps TRBD2 (6 bases). CDR3 length equals 13 residues. V was pared by 10 bases and J by 8 bases, with 18 bases between. Germline loops: CDR1 SGHRS, CDR2 YFSETQ. CDR3 residues: CAGRGGETGELFF. As DNA, the CDR3 is TGCGCCGGCCGTGGAGGGGAAACTGGGGAGCTGTTTTTT.

The chain employs TRBV7-9 and TRBJ1-1; tentatively, D is TRBD1 (5 bases). CDR3 length: 12 amino acids. The germline CDR1 and CDR2 sequences are SEHNR and FQNEAQ (reference sequence). V lost 9 bases and J lost 4, with 12 bases in between. The CDR3 DNA reads as TGTGCCAGAACGCCCGGGGGCACTGAAGCTTTCTTT. Amino acids: CARTPGGTEAFF.

Concerning this clonotype itself: One end of the junction varies from germline; a read error may be responsible. The V gene is TRBV12-3 or TRBV12-4, the J gene TRBJ1-6; D might be TRBD1 (5 bases). CDR3 length: 15 amino acids. CDR3 DNA: TGTGCCAGCAATTCCACGACGGGGCGTAATTCACCCCTCCATTTT. This codes for CASNSTTGRNSPLHF.

This chain's CDR3 is CASSSDPYGRLNEQYF. DNA for the CDR3: TGTGCCAGCAGTTCGGATCCGTACGGCCGCCTCAACGAGCAGTACTTC. This sequence joins TRBV12-3 or TRBV12-4 and TRBJ2-7, with D unclear. This CDR3 region has 16 residues. Trimming took off 4 bases at V and 5 bases at J, with 21 bases between the two ends.

Details on this clonotype: Since no conserved phenylalanine or tryptophan closes the CDR3, a read error is the likely cause. This sequence joins TRBV11-3 and TRBJ2-1; 9 bases align to TRBD1. The V gene's germline CDR1 is SGHNT and CDR2 YENEEA. V dropped 5 bases and J dropped 9; count of bases not matched to a gene: 8. The CDR3 spans 14 residues. The CDR3 region has the DNA TGTGCCAGCAGCCTTGGACAGGGGAGCAGTGAGCAGTTCTAC. Translation: CASSLGQGSSEQFY.

The rearrangement links TRBV20-1 to TRBJ2-5; D is ambiguous. Germline V gene data show CDR1 as DFQATT and CDR2 as SNEGSKA (reference sequence). V was shortened by 8 bases and J by 5 bases, with 21 bases between the two germline ends. This CDR3 comprises 14 residues. The CDR3 DNA reads as TGCAGTACCCCCATGCTCGCCCTGGGGGAGACCCAGTACTTC. Protein product: CSTPMLALGETQYF.

This clonotype occurred once. The chain carries TRBV5-1 and TRBJ2-3; 10 bases line up with TRBD1. The CDR3 is made up of 15 amino acids. The J segment lost 4 bases and the V segment lost 8 bases, leaving 10 bases of the junction unmatched. Germline-derived CDR1 and CDR2 are SGHRS and YFSETQ. The CDR3 coding sequence is TGCGCCAGGAGTCATGACAGGGGGCGGGCAGATACGCAGTATTTT. Its translation: CARSHDRGRADTQYF.

This clonotype was recorded at least ten times. This chain uses TRBV29-1 with TRBJ1-2; 8 bases match TRBD1. The V segment lost 6 bases and the J segment 0 bases; nucleotides outside the gene matches: 9. Germline V gene data show CDR1 as SQVTM and CDR2 as ANQGSEA. There are 15 residues in the CDR3. CDR3 sequence (DNA): TGCAGCGTAACACTGAACAGGGGGTCTAACTATGGCTACACCTTC. Its protein is CSVTLNRGSNYGYTF. Combining the CDR3 with reference TRBV29-1 and TRBJ1-2 gives the whole variable domain SAVISQKPSRDICQRGTSLTIQCQVDSQVTMMFWYRQQPGQSLTLIATANQGSEATYESGFVIDKFPISRPNLTFSTLTVSNMSPEDSSIYLCSVTLNRGSNYGYTFGSGTRLTVV.

Turning to this clonotype: One end of the junction fails to match germline, which may point to a read error. CDR3 coding DNA: TGCGCCAGCAGTTACGCCGGGATAGGAGATACGCAGTGTTTT. This gives the protein CASSYAGIGDTQCF. The chain couples TRBV6-6 to TRBJ2-3; weak D call: TRBD2 (5 bases). The CDR3 length is 14 residues. Germline V gene data show CDR1 as MNHNY and CDR2 as SVGAGI (reference sequence).